These T cell receptor beta chains were read from a single sample in a study of neoadjuvant anti-PD-1 for oral cavity cancer. Generated by immunoSEQ multiplex PCR, the TCRdb table keeps only in-frame clones and is missing some. The sample has around 35,000 clones, roughly 35% seen once. The starting material was tumor tissue, obtained after nivolumab (anti-PD-1) treatment. The origin of the receptors is a person between 40 and 85 years old with oral cavity squamous cell carcinoma. Each CDR3 is given with its conserved first and last residue. The order of the fields is CDR3 protein, J gene, V gene.

CDR3 protein: CSAPTGEKLFF
J gene: TRBJ1-4
V gene: TRBV20-1

CDR3 protein: CASSFGGSTDTQYF
J gene: TRBJ2-3
V gene: TRBV6-4

CDR3 protein: CASSLDTQGGTEAFF
J gene: TRBJ1-1
V gene: TRBV5-1

CDR3 protein: CASYLGGMNTEAFF
J gene: TRBJ1-1
V gene: TRBV30

CDR3 protein: CASSVAGGTELYAQYF
J gene: TRBJ2-7
V gene: TRBV9

CDR3 protein: CASSVAPGPGANVLTF
J gene: TRBJ2-6
V gene: TRBV9

CDR3 protein: CASTIFRGSYGYTF
J gene: TRBJ1-2
V gene: TRBV7-8

CDR3 protein: CASSIGGQGGSYEQYF
J gene: TRBJ2-7
V gene: TRBV19

CDR3 protein: CASSATGETQYF
J gene: TRBJ2-5
V gene: TRBV11-2

CDR3 protein: CASRDRDRAGNTIYF
J gene: TRBJ1-3
V gene: TRBV6-1

CDR3 protein: CASTDREKAFF
J gene: TRBJ1-1
V gene: TRBV5-5

CDR3 protein: CASSLAGGTNYGYTF
J gene: TRBJ1-2
V gene: TRBV5-1

CDR3 protein: CASRPPRQGNTEAFF
J gene: TRBJ1-1
V gene: TRBV21-1

CDR3 protein: CASSPLDRGYGYTF
J gene: TRBJ1-2
V gene: TRBV5-8

CDR3 protein: CASSQDPKTQYF
J gene: TRBJ2-5
V gene: TRBV4-1

CDR3 protein: CASSPLAGGGTDTQYF
J gene: TRBJ2-3
V gene: TRBV7-2

CDR3 protein: CASSPSSGRGNEQFF
J gene: TRBJ2-1
V gene: TRBV7-9

CDR3 protein: CASSNQDRGGYTF
J gene: TRBJ1-2
V gene: TRBV7-3

CDR3 protein: CASSVTGIGNQPQHF
J gene: TRBJ1-5
V gene: TRBV10-2

CDR3 protein: CAISEPDRESAFF
J gene: TRBJ1-1
V gene: TRBV10-3

CDR3 protein: CASNSPAGPFYNEQFF
J gene: TRBJ2-1
V gene: TRBV28

CDR3 protein: CARGPLSGANVLTF
J gene: TRBJ2-6
V gene: TRBV30

CDR3 protein: CASRPGLENTGELFF
J gene: TRBJ2-2
V gene: TRBV10-1

CDR3 protein: CASSSGGGNEKLFF
J gene: TRBJ1-4
V gene: TRBV27

CDR3 protein: CASRGLAGGRGFNEQFF
J gene: TRBJ2-1
V gene: TRBV19

CDR3 protein: CASSLDGPLDEQFF
J gene: TRBJ2-1
V gene: TRBV7-8

CDR3 protein: CASTSWGDTNYGYTF
J gene: TRBJ1-2
V gene: TRBV28

CDR3 protein: CSVSGYRDEAFF
J gene: TRBJ1-1
V gene: TRBV29-1

CDR3 protein: CASSIGGTDTQYF
J gene: TRBJ2-3
V gene: TRBV19

CDR3 protein: CASSYHNRGTEAFF
J gene: TRBJ1-1
V gene: TRBV6-5

CDR3 protein: CASSARLAGVANEKLFF
J gene: TRBJ1-4
V gene: TRBV21-1

CDR3 protein: CASSTGTGSTGELFF
J gene: TRBJ2-2
V gene: TRBV5-1

CDR3 protein: CASSLNWAGLIRGYTF
J gene: TRBJ1-2
V gene: TRBV5-5

CDR3 protein: CASSYETRAYNEQFF
J gene: TRBJ2-1
V gene: TRBV7-9

CDR3 protein: CASSHMGRGPVHNEQFF
J gene: TRBJ2-1
V gene: TRBV14

CDR3 protein: CASSSGLRGLEDGYTF
J gene: TRBJ1-2
V gene: TRBV5-1

CDR3 protein: CASSQPGSRQHNEQFF
J gene: TRBJ2-1
V gene: TRBV11-2

CDR3 protein: CASSAQHTDTQYF
J gene: TRBJ2-3
V gene: TRBV7-3

CDR3 protein: CASSLGSYTGELFF
J gene: TRBJ2-2
V gene: TRBV5-1

CDR3 protein: CASSLGTGGMSEQFF
J gene: TRBJ2-1
V gene: TRBV27

CDR3 protein: CASSPLTSGRGTGELFF
J gene: TRBJ2-2
V gene: TRBV14

CDR3 protein: CASSIRQDQGQYF
J gene: TRBJ2-7
V gene: TRBV7-9

CDR3 protein: CASSVGSSLGQETQYF
J gene: TRBJ2-5
V gene: TRBV9

CDR3 protein: CASRFYNEQFF
J gene: TRBJ2-1
V gene: TRBV6-6

CDR3 protein: CSASGQENTEAFF
J gene: TRBJ1-1
V gene: TRBV29-1

CDR3 protein: CASSLAGLHYNEQFF
J gene: TRBJ2-1
V gene: TRBV11-1

CDR3 protein: CASSEIVGGYTF
J gene: TRBJ1-2
V gene: TRBV2

CDR3 protein: CASSVETQGGANYGYTF
J gene: TRBJ1-2
V gene: TRBV5-1

CDR3 protein: CASSRRSRAYEQYF
J gene: TRBJ2-7
V gene: TRBV7-8

CDR3 protein: CSASGTYGYTF
J gene: TRBJ1-2
V gene: TRBV20-1

CDR3 protein: CASSLKRARDYGYTF
J gene: TRBJ1-2
V gene: TRBV4-2

CDR3 protein: CASSPNARGRVEQYF
J gene: TRBJ2-7
V gene: TRBV7-9